One sample yielded the 27 T cell receptor beta chains listed below, sequenced in a study of blood T cells in healthy people across ages. A sample-barcoded 5' primer and a J-beta primer mix were used in a second PCR of about 6 to 11 cycles. MiXCR, run by TCRdb on the 5' RACE reads, gives a single entry per CDR3 protein. The table has roughly 680,000 distinct CDR3 sequences, around 50% seen once. Input material: blood. The receptors were sampled from a woman older than 75 in good health.

Notes on this clonotype: This sequence may be a read error, since a much larger clone differs from it by one base. The genes are TRBV12-3 or TRBV12-4 and TRBJ2-1; 7 nucleotides align to TRBD2. The CDR3 runs 14 residues. Trimming cost V 2 bases and J 14 bases; bases outside gene matches: 12. This chain's CDR3 is CASSLIPPSGGEFF. The CDR3 DNA is TGTGCCAGCAGTTTAATCCCTCCTAGCGGCGGTGAGTTCTTC.

The genes are TRBV11-2 and TRBJ2-4; TRBD1 matches 9 bases. The CDR3 has 18 amino acids. After removal of 5 bases from V and 1 base from J, the junction contained 12 bases not matched to a gene. In germline, CDR1 is SGHAT, CDR2 FQNNGV. The CDR3 DNA reads as TGTGCCAGCAGCCGGGACAGGGTTTACAATTGGGCCAAAAACATTCAGTACTTC. Its translation: CASSRDRVYNWAKNIQYF. The variable domain in full, completed from reference TRBV11-2 and TRBJ2-4, reads EAGVAQSPRYKIIEKRQSVAFWCNPISGHATLYWYQQILGQGPKLLIQFQNNGVVDDSQLPKDRFSAERLKGVDSTLKIQPAKLEDSAVYLCASSRDRVYNWAKNIQYFGAGTRLSVL.

The CDR3 region has the DNA TGTGCCAGCAGGAGCCGGACAGGGGTAGACATTCAGTACTTC. Residues: CASRSRTGVDIQYF. The chain joins TRBV6-1 to TRBJ2-4; 9 bases are a match to TRBD1. V trimming: 6 bases; J trimming: 8 bases; junction bases outside the gene matches: 8. This CDR3 comprises 14 residues. Germline CDR1 and CDR2: MNHNS and SASEGT.

The table lists this clonotype with a few counts. The chain joins TRBV20-1 to TRBJ1-1; D is perhaps TRBD1 (5 bases). Trimming took 1 base from V and 2 from J, leaving 11 bases between them. The CDR3 is 14 amino acids. Looked up from germline, CDR1 is DFQATT and CDR2 is SNEGSKA (reference sequence). CDR3 loop: CSARGGGGNTEAFF. CDR3 sequence (DNA): TGCAGTGCTAGAGGGGGGGGGGGAAACACTGAAGCTTTCTTT.

The chain couples TRBV9 to TRBJ2-1; D not resolved. The CDR3 has 15 residues. CDR1 and CDR2 (germline): SGDLS, YYNGEE. Trimming removed 3 bases from V and 0 bases from J, with 10 bases in between. The CDR3 loop is CASSAGVSSYNEQFF. DNA for the CDR3: TGTGCCAGCAGCGCCGGCGTGAGCTCCTACAATGAGCAGTTCTTC.

V usage is TRBV6-4 and J usage is TRBJ1-1; TRBD1 is a possible D gene (6 bases). The germline gives CDR1 MRHNA, CDR2 SNTAGT. V lost 2 bases and J 11 bases, leaving 15 bases between the germline ends. The length of the CDR3 is 13 residues. This CDR3 is CASSDRGLTGAFF. CDR3 coding DNA: TGTGCCAGCAGTGACCGGGGGCTCACCGGGGCTTTCTTT.

Of note for this clonotype: A read error may explain this, as a much larger clone is one base away. The CDR3 DNA reads TGTGCCAGCAGCCCTCACGGGGGGGGCTCCTACAATGAGCAGTACTTC. This encodes CASSPHGGGSYNEQYF. The chain uses TRBV3-1 and TRBJ2-1, with 8 bases lining up with TRBD2. The end of the DNA is better explained by TRBJ2-7, so the J call may be wrong. Germline V gives CDR1 LGHDT, CDR2 YNNKEL (reference sequence). The CDR3 extends over 16 amino acids.

The chain is built from TRBV4-1 and TRBJ2-5, with 9 bases lining up with TRBD2. V trimming: 4 bases; J trimming: 5 bases; junction bases outside the gene matches: 8. This CDR3 region has 15 residues. Per germline, CDR1 MGHRA and CDR2 YSYEKL. CDR3 nucleotides: TGCGCCAGCAGCCCCGTAGCGGGAGAGAGGGAGACCCAGTACTTC. This codes for CASSPVAGERETQYF.

The rearrangement links TRBV20-1 to TRBJ2-3, with D perhaps matching TRBD2 (7 bases). The germline gives CDR1 DFQATT, CDR2 SNEGSKA (reference sequence). V shed 1 base and J shed 2 bases, with 10 bases lying between them. CDR3 length: 14 amino acids. The CDR3 nucleotides are TGCAGTGCTAGAGGCCGGGGGGCCACAGATACGCAGTATTTT. Translating it yields CSARGRGATDTQYF.

The V call is TRBV28, the J call TRBJ1-2; D uncertain. Trimming stripped 7 bases from V and 2 bases from J, with 8 bases between. The germline V gene has CDR1 MDHEN and CDR2 SYDVKM. The CDR3 has 12 residues. The DNA of the CDR3 is TGTGCCAGCAAACCGGGGAACTATGGCTACACCTTC. Translated, it gives CASKPGNYGYTF.

Note on this clonotype: A clone one base away is much larger, so this may be a read error. The chain has TRBV2 and TRBJ2-7; no reliable D call. This CDR3 region has 17 residues. Germline CDR1 reads SNHLY; CDR2 reads FYNNEI. CDR3 sequence reads: CASSEMGWAVTSYGQYF. As DNA, the CDR3 is TGTGCCAGCAGTGAGATGGGTTGGGCGGTGACGTCCTACGGGCAGTACTTC.

This clonotype was picked up many times. The chain combines TRBV28 with TRBJ2-1; TRBD1 matches at 9 bases. V was clipped by 9 bases and J by 6 bases; unmatched bases: 3. Germline V CDR1 and CDR2: MDHEN, SYDVKM. The CDR3 has 12 amino acids. The CDR3 nucleotides are TGTGCCAGTACAGGGGGCCTCAATGAGCAGTTCTTC. Its translation: CASTGGLNEQFF.

This clonotype occurred many times. The CDR3 DNA follows: TGCGCCAGCAGCTCGACCGGACAGGGGCTCGGAGAGACCCAGTACTTC. It is translated as CASSSTGQGLGETQYF. The chain has TRBV5-1 and TRBJ2-5, with 9 bases lining up with TRBD1. The V gene end was trimmed by 3 bases and the J gene end by 4 bases; junction bases not matched to a gene: 10. The germline V gene has CDR1 SGHRS and CDR2 YFSETQ. CDR3 size: 16 residues.

In the case of this clonotype: A much bigger clone sits one base away, suggesting this may be a read error. This sequence joins TRBV21-1 and TRBJ2-5; the D call TRBD1 from the table was never checked on the DNA. TRBV21-1 is annotated as a pseudogene. This CDR3 comprises 16 residues. Here the CDR3 DNA reads TGTGCCAGCAGGCCGGGACAGCCGACACCAGGCAATGAGCAGTACTTC. Protein sequence: CASRPGQPTPGNEQYF.

J is TRBJ1-5 and V is TRBV7-9, with no clear D. This CDR3 contains 13 residues. Germline values: CDR1 SEHNR, CDR2 FQNEAQ (reference sequence). Trimming took 3 bases from V and 7 from J, leaving 10 bases between them. In nucleotides, the CDR3 is TGTGCCAGCAGCTTCGAGGGCCAACAGCCCCAGCATTTT. Protein sequence: CASSFEGQQPQHF. Full variable domain (missing parts from reference TRBV7-9 and TRBJ1-5): DTGVSQNPRHKITKRGQNVTFRCDPISEHNRLYWYRQTLGQGPEFLTYFQNEAQLEKSRLLSDRFSAERPKGSFSTLEIQRTEQGDSAMYLCASSFEGQQPQHFGDGTRLSIL.

This clonotype was counted ten times or more. The gene calls are TRBV5-1 and TRBJ1-5; 7 nucleotides align to TRBD1. Germline values: CDR1 SGHRS, CDR2 YFSETQ. The V and J ends lost 2 bases and 1 base, in that order; junction bases with no gene match: 9. The CDR3 sequence is 17 residues long. The CDR3 spells CASSLTPQGLSNQPQHF. The CDR3 DNA is TGCGCCAGCAGCTTAACGCCACAGGGGCTAAGCAATCAGCCCCAGCATTTT. The full variable domain, in which reference TRBV5-1 and TRBJ1-5 provide the parts outside the CDR3, is KAGVTQTPRYLIKTRGQQVTLSCSPISGHRSVSWYQQTPGQGLQFLFEYFSETQRNKGNFPGRFSGRQFSNSRSEMNVSTLELGDSALYLCASSLTPQGLSNQPQHFGDGTRLSIL.

This clonotype came up a few times. The genes are TRBV6-1 and TRBJ1-5; D is uncertain. In germline, CDR1 is MNHNS, CDR2 SASEGT. V lost 7 bases and J lost 4, with 14 bases in between. The CDR3 totals 14 residues. The CDR3 DNA is TGTGCCAGCATTCCCGGGATCGGGAATCAGCCCCAGCATTTT. This codes for CASIPGIGNQPQHF.

This clonotype was counted ten times or more. The rearrangement uses TRBV6-5 and TRBJ2-7; possibly TRBD1 for D (6 bases). Looked up from germline, CDR1 is MNHEY and CDR2 is SVGAGI. The CDR3 sequence is 14 residues long. V was pared by 1 base and J by 6 bases, with 13 bases between. The CDR3 reads CASSYFSGQLEQYF. The CDR3, as DNA: TGTGCCAGCAGTTACTTCTCCGGACAGCTCGAGCAGTACTTC.

Details on this clonotype: This could be a read error, since a much larger clone is one nucleotide away. This chain joins TRBV5-5 and TRBJ1-4; no definite D call. The CDR3 spans 16 residues. Germline V gene lookup returns CDR1 SGHKS and CDR2 YYEKEE (reference sequence). The CDR3 loop is CANSSGNTAANEKLFF. The CDR3 DNA reads TGTGCCAACAGCTCGGGAAACACCGCGGCTAATGAAAAACTGTTTTTT.

A few counts support this clonotype. The J gene is TRBJ2-5, the V gene TRBV21-1; the listed D gene, TRBD2, was not tested against the DNA. TRBV21-1 is annotated as a pseudogene. This CDR3 comprises 17 residues. CDR3 loop: CASSKIGRDKSYNEQYF. CDR3 bases: TGTGCCAGCAGCAAGATCGGCAGGGATAAAAGCTACAATGAGCAGTACTTC.

On this clonotype itself: This may be a read error: a much more frequent sequence differs by one nucleotide. V usage is TRBV2 and J usage is TRBJ2-5; unclear D gene. The J call may be in error: the DNA end matches TRBJ2-1 better. Germline lookup yields CDR1 SNHLY and CDR2 FYNNEI. The CDR3 covers 14 residues. The CDR3 sequence is CASSAWLAQETQFF. CDR3 in DNA: TGTGCCAGCAGCGCGTGGTTAGCACAAGAGACCCAGTTCTTC.

This chain connects TRBV27 to TRBJ2-3; D is unresolved. This CDR3 is 15 amino acids long. V gave up 9 bases and J gave up 0 bases, with 16 bases separating them. Germline V lookup: CDR1 MNHEY, CDR2 SMNVEV (reference sequence). CDR3 region: CARQKREVSTDTQYF. The DNA of the CDR3 is TGTGCCAGACAAAAAAGAGAGGTCAGCACAGATACGCAGTATTTT.

This clonotype was counted at least ten times. The chain joins TRBV7-3 to TRBJ1-4; perhaps TRBD1 as D (5 bases). Trimming cost V 8 bases and J 6 bases, with 22 bases left between them. Germline CDR1 reads SGHTA; CDR2 reads FQGTGA. The CDR3 consists of 16 residues. This CDR3 is CASSISAGRGDEKLFF. CDR3 nucleotides: TGTGCCAGCTCAATTTCGGCGGGGCGGGGGGATGAAAAACTGTTTTTT. Based on the CDR3 plus reference TRBV7-3 and TRBJ1-4, the full variable domain is GAGVSQTPSNKVTEKGKYVELRCDPISGHTALYWYRQSLGQGPEFLIYFQGTGAADDSGLPNDRFFAVRPEGSVSTLKIQRTERGDSAVYLCASSISAGRGDEKLFFGSGTQLSVL.

Ten or more counts support this clonotype. The chain links TRBV7-4 to TRBJ2-1, with TRBD2 identical over 9 bases. V shed 1 base, J shed 8 bases, and the junction held 9 bases outside the gene matches. Germline lookup yields CDR1 SGHVT and CDR2 SQSDAQ. The CDR3 extends over 16 amino acids. CDR3 in DNA: TGTGCCAGCAGCTTAGGGATTTTAGCGGGAGAGGATGAGCAGTTCTTC. Amino acids: CASSLGILAGEDEQFF.

This clonotype has a count of ten or more. V and J are TRBV27 and TRBJ2-3; 7 bases fit TRBD2. V was clipped by 7 bases and J by 0 bases; unmatched bases: 4. This CDR3 contains 14 residues. Germline V gives CDR1 MNHEY, CDR2 SMNVEV (reference sequence). CDR3 sequence: CASMVGGSTDTQYF. CDR3 DNA: TGTGCCAGCATGGTCGGGGGGAGCACAGATACGCAGTATTTT.

This clonotype was recorded at least ten times. The V and J genes are TRBV6-6 and TRBJ2-1; possibly TRBD2 for D (6 bases). The length of the CDR3 is 15 residues. Trimming shortened V by 2 bases and J by 11 bases, and 19 bases separated the two germline ends. Germline lookup yields CDR1 MNHNY and CDR2 SVGAGI (reference sequence). The CDR3 loop is CASSYSLGTLNQQFF. The CDR3 region has the DNA TGTGCCAGCAGTTACAGTCTCGGGACTCTTAACCAGCAGTTCTTC.

V usage is TRBV12-3 or TRBV12-4 and J usage is TRBJ1-2, with TRBD1 matching over 9 bases. The CDR3 is made up of 15 amino acids. Germline trimming cut 6 bases from V and 6 bases from J; bases unmatched to any gene: 11. CDR3 protein: CASRTDRGEVDGYTF. As DNA, the CDR3 is TGTGCCAGCAGGACGGACAGGGGAGAGGTGGATGGCTACACCTTC.